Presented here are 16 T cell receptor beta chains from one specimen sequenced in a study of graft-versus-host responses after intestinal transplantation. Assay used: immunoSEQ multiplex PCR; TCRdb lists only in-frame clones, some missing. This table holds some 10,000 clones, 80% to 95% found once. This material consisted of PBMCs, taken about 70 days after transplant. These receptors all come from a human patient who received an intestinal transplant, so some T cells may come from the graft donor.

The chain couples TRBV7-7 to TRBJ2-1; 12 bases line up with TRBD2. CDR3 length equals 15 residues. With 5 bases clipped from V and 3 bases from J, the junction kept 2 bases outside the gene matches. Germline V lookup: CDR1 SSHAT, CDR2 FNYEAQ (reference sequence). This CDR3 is CASSPSGGGYNEQFF. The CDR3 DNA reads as TGTGCCAGCAGCCCTAGCGGGGGGGGCTACAATGAGCAGTTCTTC. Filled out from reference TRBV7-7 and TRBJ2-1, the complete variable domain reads GAGVSQSPRYKVTKRGQDVTLRCDPISSHATLYWYQQALGQGPEFLTYFNYEAQPDKSGLPSDRFSAERPEGSISTLTIQRTEQRDSAMYRCASSPSGGGYNEQFFGPGTRLTVL.

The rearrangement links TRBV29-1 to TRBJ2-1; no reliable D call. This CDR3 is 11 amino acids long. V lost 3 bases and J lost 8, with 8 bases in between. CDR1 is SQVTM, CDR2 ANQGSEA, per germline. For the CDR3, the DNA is TGCAGCGTTGAGGTCGGATATGAGCAGTTCTTC. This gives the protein CSVEVGYEQFF.

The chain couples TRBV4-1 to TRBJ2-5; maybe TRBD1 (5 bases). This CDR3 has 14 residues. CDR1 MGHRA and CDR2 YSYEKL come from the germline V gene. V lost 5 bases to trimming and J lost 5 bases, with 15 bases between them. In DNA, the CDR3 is TGCGCCAGCAGCTCCAGACATTCAGGGGAGACCCAGTACTTC. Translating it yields CASSSRHSGETQYF.

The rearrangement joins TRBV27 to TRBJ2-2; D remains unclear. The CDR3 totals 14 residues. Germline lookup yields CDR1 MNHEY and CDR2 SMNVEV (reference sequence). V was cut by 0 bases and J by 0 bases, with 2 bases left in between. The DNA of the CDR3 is TGTGCCAGCAGTTTATCCCCGAACACCGGGGAGCTGTTTTTT. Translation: CASSLSPNTGELFF.

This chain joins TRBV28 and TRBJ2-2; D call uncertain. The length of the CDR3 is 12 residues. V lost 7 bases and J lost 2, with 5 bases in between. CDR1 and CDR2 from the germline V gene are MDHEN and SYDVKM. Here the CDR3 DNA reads TGTGCCAGCACCCTAAACACCGGGGAGCTGTTTTTT. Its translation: CASTLNTGELFF.

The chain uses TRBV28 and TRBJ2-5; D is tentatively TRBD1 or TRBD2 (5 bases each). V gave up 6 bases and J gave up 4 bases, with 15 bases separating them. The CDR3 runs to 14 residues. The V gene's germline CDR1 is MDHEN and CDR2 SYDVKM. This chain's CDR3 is CASSPVGELETQYF. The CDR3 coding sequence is TGTGCCAGCAGCCCCGTAGGGGAGTTAGAGACCCAGTACTTC.

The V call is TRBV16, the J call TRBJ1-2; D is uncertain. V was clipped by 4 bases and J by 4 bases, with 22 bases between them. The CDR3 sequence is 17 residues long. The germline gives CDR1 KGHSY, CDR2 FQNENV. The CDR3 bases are TGTGCCAGCAGCCCGTTAACGATCGTTAGAAAGACCTATGGCTACACCTTC. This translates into CASSPLTIVRKTYGYTF. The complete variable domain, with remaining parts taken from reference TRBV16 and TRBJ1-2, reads GEEVAQTPKHLVRGEGQKAKLYCAPIKGHSYVFWYQQVLKNEFKFLISFQNENVFDETGMPKERFSAKCLPNSPCSLEIQATKLEDSAVYFCASSPLTIVRKTYGYTFGSGTRLTVV.

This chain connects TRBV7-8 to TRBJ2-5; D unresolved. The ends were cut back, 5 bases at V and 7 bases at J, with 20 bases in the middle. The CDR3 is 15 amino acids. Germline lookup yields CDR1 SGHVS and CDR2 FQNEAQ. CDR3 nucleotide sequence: TGTGCCAGCAGCCCAAACCTTGTCGCGTATGTGACCCAGTACTTC. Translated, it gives CASSPNLVAYVTQYF.

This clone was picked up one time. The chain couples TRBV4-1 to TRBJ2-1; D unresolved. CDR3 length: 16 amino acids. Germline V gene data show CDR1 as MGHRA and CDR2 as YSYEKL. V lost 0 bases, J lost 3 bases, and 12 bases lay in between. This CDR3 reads CASSQESGRFYNEQFF. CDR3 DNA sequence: TGCGCCAGCAGCCAAGAGAGTGGCAGATTCTACAATGAGCAGTTCTTC.

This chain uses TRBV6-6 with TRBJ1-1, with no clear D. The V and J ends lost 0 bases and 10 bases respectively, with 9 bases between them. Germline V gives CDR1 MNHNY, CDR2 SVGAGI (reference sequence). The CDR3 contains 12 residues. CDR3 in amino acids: CASSYSSGTAFF. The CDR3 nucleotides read TGTGCCAGCAGTTACTCATCAGGCACAGCTTTCTTT.

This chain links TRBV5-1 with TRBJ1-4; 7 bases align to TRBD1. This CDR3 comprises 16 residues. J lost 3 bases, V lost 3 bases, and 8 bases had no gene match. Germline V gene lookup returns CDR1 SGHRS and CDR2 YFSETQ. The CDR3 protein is CASSYAQGPANEKLFF. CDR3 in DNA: TGCGCCAGCAGCTACGCACAGGGGCCCGCTAATGAAAAACTGTTTTTT.

The CDR3 nucleotides read TGCGCCAGCAGCTTGGATACAGGCTCCTATGGCTACACCTTC. It specifies CASSLDTGSYGYTF. The chain employs TRBV5-1 and TRBJ1-2, with D perhaps matching TRBD1 (5 bases). V lost 0 bases and J 4 bases, leaving 10 bases between the germline ends. The CDR3 covers 14 residues. The germline V gene encodes CDR1 SGHRS and CDR2 YFSETQ.

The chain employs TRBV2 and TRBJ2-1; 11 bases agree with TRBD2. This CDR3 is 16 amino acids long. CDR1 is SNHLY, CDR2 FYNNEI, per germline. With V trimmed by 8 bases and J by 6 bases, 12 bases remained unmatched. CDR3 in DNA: TGTGCCAGCGGACTAGCGGGTACCCTTGGTGTCAATGAGCAGTTCTTC. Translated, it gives CASGLAGTLGVNEQFF.

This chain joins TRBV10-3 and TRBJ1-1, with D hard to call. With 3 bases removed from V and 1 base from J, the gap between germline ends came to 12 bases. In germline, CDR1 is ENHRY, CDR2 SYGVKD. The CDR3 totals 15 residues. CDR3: CAISDRLPRNTEAFF. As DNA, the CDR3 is TGTGCCATCAGTGACCGCCTTCCAAGGAACACTGAAGCTTTCTTT.

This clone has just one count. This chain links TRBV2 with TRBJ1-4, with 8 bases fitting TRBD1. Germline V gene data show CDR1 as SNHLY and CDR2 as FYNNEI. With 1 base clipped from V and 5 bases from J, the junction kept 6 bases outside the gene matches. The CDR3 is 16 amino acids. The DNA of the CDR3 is TGTGCCAGCAGTGAAGAGGGACAGGAGGTAAATGAAAAACTGTTTTTT. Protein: CASSEEGQEVNEKLFF.

CDR3 residues: CASSPGTPNSPLHF. DNA for the CDR3: TGCGCCAGCAGCCCCGGGACGCCTAATTCACCCCTCCACTTT. The chain employs TRBV4-1 and TRBJ1-6, with TRBD1 as a possible D gene (5 bases). V dropped 4 bases and J dropped 6 bases, with 10 bases sitting between them. From germline, CDR1 is MGHRA and CDR2 YSYEKL. The CDR3 runs 14 residues.